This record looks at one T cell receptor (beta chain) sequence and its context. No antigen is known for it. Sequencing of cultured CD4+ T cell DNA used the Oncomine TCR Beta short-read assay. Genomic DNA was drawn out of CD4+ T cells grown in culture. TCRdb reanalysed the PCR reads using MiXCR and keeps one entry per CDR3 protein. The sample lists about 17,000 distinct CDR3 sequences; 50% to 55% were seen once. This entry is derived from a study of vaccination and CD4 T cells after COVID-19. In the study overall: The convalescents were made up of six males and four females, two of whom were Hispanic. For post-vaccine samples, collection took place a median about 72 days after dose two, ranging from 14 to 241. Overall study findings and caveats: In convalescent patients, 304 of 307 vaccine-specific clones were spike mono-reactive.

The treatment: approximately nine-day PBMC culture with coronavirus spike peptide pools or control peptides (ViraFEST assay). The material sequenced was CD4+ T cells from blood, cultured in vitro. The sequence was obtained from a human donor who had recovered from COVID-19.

The CDR3 DNA reads as TGTGCCATCAGAGACCAGGGGCGCTGGGAGACCCAGTACTTC. It encodes CAIRDQGRWETQYF. The rearrangement uses TRBV10-3 and TRBJ2-5; maybe TRBD1 (6 bases). Germline CDR1 reads ENHRY; CDR2 reads SYGVKD. V lost 6 bases and J 5 bases, leaving 16 bases between the germline ends. The CDR3 runs to 14 residues.